A single sample gave rise to the 24 T cell receptor beta chains below, sequenced in a study of tumor-infiltrating lymphocytes in primary liver carcinoma. A primer matching the constant region was used to make TCR beta cDNA from approximately 0.45 ug of total RNA. Each TCR beta library was derived from three nested multiplex PCR rounds that employed slightly modified ARM-PCR. The opening two PCR rounds, around 10 cycles each, paired TRBV1-TRBV30 forward primers with a C-beta reverse primer. TCRdb passed the multiplex PCR reads through MiXCR, listing each CDR3 protein once. Seen here are hundreds of thousands of distinct CDR3 sequences, nearly 60% observed once, and the top ten hold about a sixth. Germline DNA was also extracted, and blood RNA derived from unsorted whole blood. The sequenced sample consisted of peripheral blood. These receptors were taken from a woman aged 25-40 years with primary liver carcinoma and hepatitis B virus infection.

The V call is TRBV12-3 or TRBV12-4, the J call TRBJ1-1, with D uncertain. This CDR3 is built from 13 residues. Deletions cut 2 bases from V and 5 bases from J, with 9 bases between. The CDR3 bases are TGTGCCAGCAGTTTAAGAAGTGGAACTGAAGCTTTCTTT. Translated, it gives CASSLRSGTEAFF.

The gene calls are TRBV29-1 and TRBJ2-5; D could derive from TRBD1 or TRBD2 (5 bases each). The CDR3 is 14 residues long. Germline CDR1 SQVTM, CDR2 ANQGSEA. The ends were cut back, 7 bases at V and 1 base at J, with 16 bases in the middle. The CDR3 DNA sequence: TGCAGCGCCAAGGGACGGAACCTCCAAGAGACCCAGTACTTC. Translated: CSAKGRNLQETQYF.

For this clonotype: This may arise from a read error, as a much more abundant clone is one base away. The CDR3 end shows no conserved phenylalanine or tryptophan, and so a read error is likely. V gene TRBV5-4 combines with J gene TRBJ2-5, with TRBD1 matching over 11 bases. The V segment lost 4 bases and the J segment 3 bases; nucleotides outside the gene matches: 5. The germline gives CDR1 SGHNT, CDR2 YYREEE (reference sequence). The CDR3 contains 15 residues. CDR3 in amino acids: CASSPGTGGEETQYV. The CDR3 region has the DNA TGTGCCAGCAGCCCGGGGACAGGGGGGGAAGAGACCCAGTACGTC.

DNA of the CDR3: TGTGCCAGCAGCTCACTCGGGACGGGACTTTACGAGCAGTACTTC. Protein: CASSSLGTGLYEQYF. The chain has TRBV7-8 and TRBJ2-7; weak D call: TRBD2 (6 bases). Trimming shortened V by 4 bases and J by 4 bases, and 17 bases separated the two germline ends. The CDR3 is made up of 15 amino acids. The germline CDR1 and CDR2 sequences are SGHVS and FQNEAQ.

With regard to this clonotype: The junction shows a germline mismatch at one end, possibly a read error. V is TRBV29-1 and J is TRBJ2-1, with TRBD2 matching 7 bases. CDR1 is SQVTM, CDR2 ANQGSEA, per germline. The CDR3 consists of 16 residues. For the CDR3, the DNA is TGCAGCGTTGTCGGGTGGTGGCTAGCGGACTGCAATAAGCAGTTCTTC. It yields the protein CSVVGWWLADCNKQFF.

Remarks on this clonotype: A read error is possible here, since a much larger clone lies one base away. This chain uses TRBV6-6 with TRBJ2-3; possibly TRBD1 for D (6 bases). The CDR3 spans 13 residues. V was trimmed by 5 bases and J by 2 bases, leaving 8 bases between them. Looked up from germline, CDR1 is MNHNY and CDR2 is SVGAGI (reference sequence). CDR3 in amino acids: CASSTGLTDTQYF. CDR3 in DNA: TGTGCCAGCAGTACAGGGCTCACAGATACGCAGTATTTT.

Notes on this clonotype: Compared with germline, one end of the junction differs, possibly owing to a read error. The chain uses TRBV4-3 and TRBJ2-3; 15 positions match TRBD2. The CDR3 contains 16 residues. In germline, CDR1 is LGHNA, CDR2 YSLEER. The CDR3 protein is CASSRGLAGGTGTQYF. The DNA for the CDR3 is TGCGCCAGCAGCCGCGGACTAGCGGGAGGGACAGGTACGCAGTATTTT.

As regards this clonotype: The conserved closing phenylalanine or tryptophan is absent in this CDR3, likely reflecting a read error. The chain couples TRBV11-2 to TRBJ2-7; a possible D gene is TRBD1 (6 bases). This CDR3 spans 15 amino acids. The germline V gene has CDR1 SGHAT and CDR2 FQNNGV. V gave up 8 bases and J gave up 3 bases, with 20 bases separating them. The CDR3 reads CASEAGGGPIYEQYL. The CDR3, as DNA: TGTGCCAGCGAAGCTGGGGGCGGACCAATCTACGAGCAGTACCTC.

Notes on this clonotype: A much larger clone sits a single nucleotide away, making a read error possible. The gene calls are TRBV11-3 and TRBJ1-1; tentatively, D is TRBD1 (5 bases). Germline V gives CDR1 SGHNT, CDR2 YENEEA. CDR3 length: 14 amino acids. CDR3 in amino acids: CASSLQGLNTEALF. The CDR3 nucleotides read TGTGCCAGCAGCTTGCAGGGATTGAACACTGAAGCTCTCTTT. Filled out from reference TRBV11-3 and TRBJ1-1, the complete variable domain reads EAGVVQSPRYKIIEKKQPVAFWCNPISGHNTLYWYLQNLGQGPELLIRYENEEAVDDSQLPKDRFSAERLKGVDSTLKIQPAELGDSAVYLCASSLQGLNTEALFGQGTRLTVV.

Concerning this clonotype: Because it lacks the conserved phenylalanine or tryptophan at the end, this CDR3 is likely a read error. The chain uses TRBV12-3 or TRBV12-4 and TRBJ2-7, with D possibly TRBD1 on 5 matching bases. V lost 6 bases and J lost 1, with 13 bases in between. This CDR3 spans 14 amino acids. The CDR3 spells CASSRRQGSYEQYS. The CDR3 region has the DNA TGTGCCAGCAGCAGACGTCAGGGTTCCTACGAGCAGTACTCC.

The table lists this clonotype with many counts. This chain joins TRBV6-1 and TRBJ2-5; D call uncertain. Trimming removed 5 bases from V and 4 bases from J, with 11 bases in between. This CDR3 region has 13 residues. CDR1 is MNHNS and CDR2 is SASEGT in the germline V gene. CDR3 DNA sequence: TGTGCCAGCAGTTGGACGTTGGGAGAGACCCAGTACTTC. Protein sequence: CASSWTLGETQYF.

This clonotype was recorded a few times. V is TRBV4-2 and J is TRBJ2-1; D may be TRBD2 (6 bases). CDR1 and CDR2 (germline): LGHNA, YNFKEQ. The CDR3 is 15 residues long. Trimming removed 1 base from V and 12 bases from J, with 19 bases in between. CDR3 protein: CASSQGTGASIGQFF. The CDR3 DNA follows: TGTGCCAGCAGCCAAGGGACGGGAGCCTCTATTGGGCAGTTCTTC.

CDR3 protein: CASSLLPEDEKLFF. The CDR3 DNA reads TGTGCCAGCAGTTTGCTCCCCGAGGATGAAAAACTGTTTTTT. The chain uses TRBV28 and TRBJ1-4; no reliable D call. Germline values: CDR1 MDHEN, CDR2 SYDVKM. The CDR3 loop spans 14 amino acids. Trimming pared 3 bases from V and 6 bases from J, leaving 11 bases between. The full variable domain, in which reference TRBV28 and TRBJ1-4 provide the parts outside the CDR3, is DVKVTQSSRYLVKRTGEKVFLECVQDMDHENMFWYRQDPGLGLRLIYFSYDVKMKEKGDIPEGYSVSREKKERFSLILESASTNQTSMYLCASSLLPEDEKLFFGSGTQLSVL.

CDR3 bases: TGTGCCAGCAGACCTATTGGGACGTCCTTAGGCTACGAGCAGTACTTC. Translating gives CASRPIGTSLGYEQYF. The V and J genes are TRBV6-6 and TRBJ2-7, with D perhaps being TRBD1 or TRBD2 (5 bases each). Trimming cost V 6 bases and J 3 bases, with 21 bases left between them. The CDR3 length is 16 residues. Germline lookup yields CDR1 MNHNY and CDR2 SVGAGI (reference sequence).

This clonotype was found once. Because it lacks the conserved phenylalanine or tryptophan at the end, this CDR3 is likely a read error. The chain links TRBV2 to TRBJ2-2, with D unclear. The CDR3 length is 14 residues. Germline V gene lookup returns CDR1 SNHLY and CDR2 FYNNEI. The ends were cut back, 3 bases at V and 6 bases at J, with 11 bases in the middle. DNA for the CDR3: TGTGCCAGCAGTGAGGGTCTAGGACCCGGGGAGCTGTTTTCT. Amino acid sequence: CASSEGLGPGELFS.

To note about this clonotype: A much larger clone differs from this one at a single base, so this may be a read error. The gene calls are TRBV5-5 and TRBJ2-3; no definite D call. Germline V gene sequence: CDR1 SGHKS, CDR2 YYEKEE (reference sequence). V was clipped by 6 bases and J by 7 bases, with 15 bases between them. CDR3 length equals 13 residues. CDR3 sequence: CASNLPFLNTQYF. Here the CDR3 DNA reads TGTGCCAGCAACCTTCCGTTCCTTAATACGCAGTATTTT.

This chain uses TRBV7-9 with TRBJ2-7; 11 nucleotides agree with TRBD2. V lost 2 bases, J lost 5 bases, and 5 bases stayed unmatched. Germline V lookup: CDR1 SEHNR, CDR2 FQNEAQ (reference sequence). The length of the CDR3 is 15 residues. The CDR3 is CASSLTASGRNEQYF. The CDR3 DNA reads as TGTGCCAGCAGCTTAACGGCTAGCGGGAGGAACGAGCAGTACTTC.

The V gene is TRBV13, the J gene TRBJ2-7, with D perhaps assigned TRBD1 or TRBD2 (5 bases each). Germline-derived CDR1 and CDR2 are PRHDT and FYEKMQ (reference sequence). There are 14 residues in the CDR3. Trimming cost V 4 bases and J 3 bases, with 13 bases left between them. In nucleotides, the CDR3 is TGTGCCAGCAGCTCCGGGGACGGACTCTACGAGCAGTACTTC. Translating it yields CASSSGDGLYEQYF.

A remark on this clonotype: The CDR3 does not end in the conserved phenylalanine or tryptophan, so this is likely a read error. The V and J genes are TRBV11-1 and TRBJ2-3, with 7 bases that match TRBD1. This CDR3 comprises 13 residues. Germline CDR1 and CDR2: SGHAT and FQDESV (reference sequence). The J segment lost 8 bases and the V segment lost 5 bases, leaving 7 bases of the junction unmatched. The CDR3 DNA reads TGTGCCAGCAGCCCCCCCCAGGGGGTTACGCAGTATTCT. Translating it yields CASSPPQGVTQYS.

The chain uses TRBV5-4 and TRBJ2-7; the match to TRBD2 covers 9 bases. CDR3 length equals 15 residues. Germline lookup yields CDR1 SGHNT and CDR2 YYREEE (reference sequence). V lost 2 bases and J lost 7; bases outside the gene matches: 10. CDR3 protein: CASSFVGTSQMEQYF. The DNA for the CDR3 is TGTGCCAGCAGCTTTGTTGGGACTAGCCAGATGGAGCAGTACTTC.

In its sample, this clonotype was seen a few times. The chain carries TRBV7-8 and TRBJ2-1; no clear D. The germline V gene encodes CDR1 SGHVS and CDR2 FQNEAQ. The CDR3 totals 13 residues. The ends were cut back, 7 bases at V and 4 bases at J, with 11 bases in the middle. The CDR3 loop is CASTLTLYNEQFF. CDR3 in DNA: TGTGCCAGCACTCTCACCTTATACAATGAGCAGTTCTTC.

As concerns this clonotype: The junction departs from the called germline gene at one end, perhaps through a read error. This chain joins TRBV6-2 or TRBV6-3 and TRBJ1-2; D unresolved. The CDR3 extends over 13 amino acids. Germline V gene data show CDR1 as MNHEY and CDR2 as SVGEGT. The CDR3 is CANSYRTNYGYTF. As DNA, the CDR3 is TGTGCCAACAGTTATAGGACGAACTATGGCTACACCTTC.

The sample holds a few counts of this clonotype. This chain uses TRBV12-3 or TRBV12-4 with TRBJ2-3; possible D gene TRBD2, 5 bases. V lost 5 bases, J lost 2 bases, and 14 bases lay in between. The CDR3 length is 15 residues. In nucleotides, the CDR3 is TGTGCCAGCAGTCCCCGCGGGCCTTACACAGATACGCAGTATTTT. Protein sequence: CASSPRGPYTDTQYF.

As for this clonotype: Given a much more abundant clone one base away, this may be a read error. The conserved phenylalanine or tryptophan is not found at the CDR3 terminus, so this likely reflects a read error. This sequence joins TRBV6-1 and TRBJ2-6, with 8 bases aligning to TRBD1. V dropped 6 bases and J dropped 0; count of bases not matched to a gene: 1. Germline CDR1 reads MNHNS; CDR2 reads SASEGT. CDR3 size: 15 residues. The CDR3 nucleotides read TGTGCCAGCAGAACAGGGGGCTCTGGGGCCAACGTCCTGACTATC. Translation: CASRTGGSGANVLTI.